This T cell receptor (beta chain) came from a study of blood T cell repertoires in COVID-19 (dated by TCRdb to about 2020). As for the study more broadly: Samples from collaborators originated in the United States, Italy and Spain and spanned both the acute and convalescent phases of COVID-19. Samples were obtained from the ongoing ImmuneRACE study (first 160 participants) and from 950 to 1,500 subjects provided by 6 global collaborators. A freely available public database, intended as a resource for researchers studying the immune response to SARS-CoV-2, is where the repertoires were released. The material from the prospective study consisted of cDNA or gDNA derived from T cells, B-cell-depleted T cells, or PBMCs. Deeply sampled blood TCRbeta repertoires from subjects exposed to, actively infected with, or recovered from COVID-19 were included in the dataset. A de-identified subject ID, COVID-19 status, age in years and sex were almost always included in the sample metadata. Where available, HLA class I and class II types were obtained from metadata supplied by the sample provider rather than from assay-based typing. General study outcomes and caveats: How much clinical and demographic metadata was included differed by source and by participant, and the metadata was provided uncurated.

Turning to this clone: It lacks a known antigen. Per-base qualities were not stored, and no clone one base away is much larger.

Collaborating institutions collected whole blood in K2EDTA tubes following their own protocols. For TCRbeta analysis, collaborator samples were shipped as frozen whole blood, as isolated PBMCs, or as DNA extracted from either sample type. TCRbeta CDR3 regions were amplified from genomic DNA by means of the immunoSEQ Assay, a bias-controlled multiplex PCR. The published analysis was carried out like this. Nucleated cell counts per sample were estimated from amplification of reference gene primers within the assay. Sequence reads were collapsed and filtered to measure the absolute abundance of every unique TCRbeta CDR3 rearrangement. For each sample, productive Simpson clonality was calculated as the square root of Simpson's diversity index over productive rearrangements. TCRdb carries this immuneACCESS record with in-frame sequences only. Its versions omit some clonotypes, under half of them owing to an unresolved V gene in the studies checked, with the rest unexplained. V, J and clone size were drawn from that table, and D and trimming were deduced from the DNA. The sample profile shows some 100,000 clones; more than 75% of them were found once. The ten largest clones capture 20% to 30% of the sample.

The sample was peripheral blood. The origin of this receptor is a human donor in a cohort sampled during active COVID-19.

In nucleotides, the sequence is TGTGCCAGCAGCTTAGAAGGGACTAGCGGGAGCTACGAGCAGTACTTC. The translation is CASSLEGTSGSYEQYF. The chain is assembled from TRBV7-3 and TRBJ2-7; a stretch of 14 junction bases matches TRBD2. Inclusive of the bounding cysteine and phenylalanine, the CDR3 is 16 residues long. Only the CDR3 part of the read is kept: 48 bases, read in frame from the first base. The junction shows trimming of 2 bases on V and 3 bases on J, and the gene matches do not reach 3 bases of it. From the germline V gene, CDR1 is SGHTA and CDR2 is FQGTGA.